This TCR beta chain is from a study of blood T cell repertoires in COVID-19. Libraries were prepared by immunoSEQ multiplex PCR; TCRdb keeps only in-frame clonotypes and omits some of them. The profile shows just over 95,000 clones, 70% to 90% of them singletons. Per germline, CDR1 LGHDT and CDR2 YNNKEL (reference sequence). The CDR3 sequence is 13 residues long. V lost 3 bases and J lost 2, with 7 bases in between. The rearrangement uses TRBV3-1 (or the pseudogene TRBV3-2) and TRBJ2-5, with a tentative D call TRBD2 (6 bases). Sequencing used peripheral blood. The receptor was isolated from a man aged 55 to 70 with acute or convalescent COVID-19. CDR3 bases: TGTGCCAGCAGCCAGCGGGGACAAGAGACCCAGTACTTC. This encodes CASSQRGQETQYF.